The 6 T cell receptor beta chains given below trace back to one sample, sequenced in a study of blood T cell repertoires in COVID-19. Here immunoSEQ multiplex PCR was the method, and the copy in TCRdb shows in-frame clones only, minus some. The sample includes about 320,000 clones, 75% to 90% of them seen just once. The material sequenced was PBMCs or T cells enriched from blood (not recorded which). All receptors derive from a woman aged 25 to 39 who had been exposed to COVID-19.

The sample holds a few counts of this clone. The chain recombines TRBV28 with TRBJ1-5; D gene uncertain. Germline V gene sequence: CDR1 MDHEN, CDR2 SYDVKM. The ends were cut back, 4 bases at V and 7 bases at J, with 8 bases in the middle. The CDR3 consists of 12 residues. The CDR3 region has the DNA TGTGCCAGCAGTTACCGTCTACAGCCCCAGCATTTT. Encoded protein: CASSYRLQPQHF.

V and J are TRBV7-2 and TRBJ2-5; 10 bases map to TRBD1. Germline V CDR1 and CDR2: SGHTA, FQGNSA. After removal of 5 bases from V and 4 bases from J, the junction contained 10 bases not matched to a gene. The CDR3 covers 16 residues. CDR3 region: CASSLMGQGFRETQYF. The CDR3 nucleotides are TGTGCCAGCAGCCTAATGGGACAGGGGTTTCGAGAGACCCAGTACTTC.

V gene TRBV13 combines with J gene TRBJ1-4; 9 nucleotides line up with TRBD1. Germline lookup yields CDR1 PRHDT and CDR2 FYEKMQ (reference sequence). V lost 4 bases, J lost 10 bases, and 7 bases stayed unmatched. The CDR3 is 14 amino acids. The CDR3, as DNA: TGTGCCAGCAGCTACCAAACAGGGGGCGGAAAACTGTTTTTT. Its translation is CASSYQTGGGKLFF.

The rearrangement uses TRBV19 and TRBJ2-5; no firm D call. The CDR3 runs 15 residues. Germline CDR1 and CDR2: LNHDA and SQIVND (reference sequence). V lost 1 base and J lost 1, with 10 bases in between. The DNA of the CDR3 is TGTGCCAGTAGTATAGTTGGCACGTTCCAAGAGACCCAGTACTTC. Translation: CASSIVGTFQETQYF.

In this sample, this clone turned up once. CDR3 amino acids: CASSPDGSSYNEQFF. The CDR3 DNA follows: TGTGCCAGCAGCCCGGACGGGAGCTCCTACAATGAGCAGTTCTTC. V and J are TRBV13 and TRBJ2-1; TRBD2 might be the D (6 bases). V was clipped by 5 bases and J by 0 bases, with 11 bases between them. Germline loops: CDR1 PRHDT, CDR2 FYEKMQ (reference sequence). The CDR3 is made up of 15 amino acids.

CDR3 loop: CASTHRTEHTGELFF. CDR3 nucleotide sequence: TGTGCCAGCACCCACCGGACAGAACACACCGGGGAGCTGTTTTTT. The J gene is TRBJ2-2, the V gene TRBV9, with D perhaps matching TRBD1 (6 bases). The CDR3 has 15 amino acids. The germline CDR1 and CDR2 sequences are SGDLS and YYNGEE. The V gene lost 6 bases and the J gene lost 3 bases, with 15 bases spanning the gap.